This T cell receptor (beta chain) was retrieved from a study of early T cells in non-severe SARS-CoV-2 infection. As for the study in general: From unsorted whole blood, bulk RNA was sequenced, and the chains remained unpaired.

Broader study findings: Anti-spike CD8 responses were favored by VDJdb matching, which missed private and CD4 specificities.

Germline assignment: CDR1 DFQATT and CDR2 SNEGSKA (reference sequence). The CDR3 loop spans 14 amino acids. V shed 6 bases and J shed 4 bases, with 18 bases lying between them. This clonotype was picked up many times. What it binds is unknown. The TCR library protocol was used to attach unique molecular identifiers. These identifiers were attached to individual cDNA molecules. TCRdb processed the 5' RACE reads anew with MiXCR; each CDR3 protein has one entry. This table holds approximately 28,000 distinct CDR3 sequences, around 6.1% found once. This TCR derives from an adult who was a healthcare worker with PCR-confirmed SARS-CoV-2 infection or an uninfected control (not recorded which). Sequences were derived from whole blood, sampled at baseline. The chain is built from TRBV20-1 and TRBJ1-2; D is undetermined. CDR3 sequence (DNA): TGCAGTGCCCGAGGCGCCGGGAGAGTCTATGGCTACACCTTC. It codes for CSARGAGRVYGYTF.